One and the same sample provided the 19 T cell receptor beta chains below, sequenced in a study of shared clonotypes between healthy human individuals. Assay used: immunoSEQ multiplex PCR; TCRdb lists only in-frame clones, some missing. The top ten clones hold less than 0.15% of a sample with a few million clones, roughly 95% of them seen once. The material sequenced was naive CD4+ T cells sorted from blood. Subset in this sample: CD45RA+ positively selected. Receptors originate from a man between 18 and 29 years old in good health.

The chain has TRBV4-2 and TRBJ1-4, with a possible D match to TRBD1 (6 bases). The germline V gene has CDR1 LGHNA and CDR2 YNFKEQ. The CDR3 has 16 residues. The V end was cut by 1 base, the J end by 7 bases, with 16 bases between. The CDR3 reads CASSQGLGGAGEKLFF. The CDR3 nucleotides are TGTGCCAGCAGCCAAGGGCTCGGGGGGGCGGGTGAAAAACTGTTTTTT.

This chain links TRBV11-2 with TRBJ2-3, with TRBD2 identical over 7 bases. This CDR3 is built from 14 residues. The V and J ends lost 5 bases and 0 bases, in that order; junction bases with no gene match: 2. CDR1 SGHAT and CDR2 FQNNGV come from the germline V gene. In nucleotides, the CDR3 is TGTGCCAGCAGCATGGGACTAAGCACAGATACGCAGTATTTT. Translated: CASSMGLSTDTQYF.

This clone has only one observation. The chain has TRBV7-9 and TRBJ2-5, with 11 bases lining up with TRBD2. The CDR3 extends over 16 amino acids. J gave up 2 bases and V 0 bases, and 2 bases lay outside the gene matches. Germline CDR1 SEHNR, CDR2 FQNEAQ (reference sequence). CDR3 residues: CASSLASGGVQETQYF. The CDR3 DNA is TGTGCCAGCAGCTTAGCTAGCGGGGGGGTTCAAGAGACCCAGTACTTC.

The genes are TRBV5-1 and TRBJ1-1, with D possibly being TRBD1 (6 bases). The ends were cut back, 4 bases at V and 8 bases at J, with 18 bases in the middle. CDR3 size: 14 residues. Germline assignment: CDR1 SGHRS and CDR2 YFSETQ. The CDR3 DNA reads as TGCGCCAGCAGCCGCAGTGGGGGCGAAGTAGAAGCTTTCTTT. Its translation is CASSRSGGEVEAFF.

J is TRBJ2-3 and V is TRBV30; tentatively, D is TRBD2 (5 bases). The CDR3 loop spans 13 amino acids. With 7 bases removed from V and 0 bases from J, the gap between germline ends came to 11 bases. Germline loops: CDR1 GTSNPN, CDR2 SVGIG (reference sequence). The CDR3 DNA reads TGTGCCTTAGCGACCGGTAGCACAGATACGCAGTATTTT. Protein: CALATGSTDTQYF.

CDR3 DNA: TGTGCCAGCAGCCCATCTTTGAGGTCGGGTACTTACGAGCAGTACTTC. Its translation is CASSPSLRSGTYEQYF. The chain is built from TRBV4-2 and TRBJ2-7; D gene unclear. Germline CDR1 is LGHNA and CDR2 is YNFKEQ. This CDR3 is 16 amino acids long. Deletions cut 4 bases from V and 4 bases from J, with 20 bases between.

CDR3 coding DNA: TGTGCCAGCTCACCACTTAACATAGAAAAACTGTTTTTT. Encoded protein: CASSPLNIEKLFF. This chain uses TRBV18 with TRBJ1-4, with D unclear. The CDR3 consists of 13 residues. Per germline, CDR1 KGHSH and CDR2 LQKENI. Trimming took off 1 base at V and 8 bases at J, with 8 bases between the two ends.

J is TRBJ2-5 and V is TRBV10-1; D may be TRBD1 (5 bases). In germline, CDR1 is WNHNN, CDR2 SYGVQD (reference sequence). The ends were cut back, 0 bases at V and 5 bases at J, with 13 bases in the middle. This CDR3 comprises 15 residues. As DNA, the CDR3 is TGCGCCAGCAGTGAGTCTATAACAGGTCGGGAGACCCAGTACTTC. It is translated as CASSESITGRETQYF.

This sequence joins TRBV21-1 and TRBJ2-7; TRBD2, the D gene given by the table, was not confirmed from the DNA. TRBV21-1 is deemed a pseudogene. There are 15 residues in the CDR3. This chain's CDR3 is CASSIGTPNQETQCF. In DNA, the CDR3 is TGTGCCAGCAGCATAGGGACTCCGAATCAAGAGACCCAGTGCTTC.

The chain couples TRBV4-1 to TRBJ2-5; no firm D call. Germline loops: CDR1 MGHRA, CDR2 YSYEKL. Trimming removed 1 base at V and 5 bases at J, with 14 bases between. This CDR3 has 15 amino acids. CDR3 nucleotides: TGCGCCAGCAGCCAAGGGGGTTCTACGCGGGAGACCCAGTACTTC. It specifies CASSQGGSTRETQYF.

The CDR3 nucleotides are TGTGCCAGAAAAATAAGGACAGGGGCTTCGACAGATACGCAGTATTTT. It specifies CARKIRTGASTDTQYF. The chain employs TRBV2 and TRBJ2-3; 9 bases line up with TRBD1. Trimming cost V 9 bases and J 3 bases; bases outside gene matches: 13. The CDR3 loop spans 16 amino acids. The germline V gene has CDR1 SNHLY and CDR2 FYNNEI.

V usage is TRBV7-2 and J usage is TRBJ2-2; 9 bases map to TRBD1. Germline V lookup: CDR1 SGHTA, CDR2 FQGNSA. Trimming took 4 bases from V and 4 from J; bases not matched to a gene: 4. The CDR3 loop spans 15 amino acids. CDR3 sequence reads: CASSSGTGSTGELFF. The CDR3 DNA reads as TGTGCCAGCAGCTCCGGGACAGGGTCCACCGGGGAGCTGTTTTTT.

The J gene is TRBJ2-7, the V gene TRBV4-3; D is possibly TRBD1 (5 bases). This CDR3 region has 18 residues. Trimming cost V 6 bases and J 1 base, with 25 bases left between them. Germline V lookup: CDR1 LGHNA, CDR2 YSLEER. DNA of the CDR3: TGCGCCAGCAGTCCCCTGCCGACAGTTTTTACCTTTTCCTACGAGCAGTACTTC. Translated: CASSPLPTVFTFSYEQYF.

This clone was counted once. The rearrangement joins TRBV19 to TRBJ2-6, with D unclear. The V end lost 3 bases, the J end lost 1 base, and 16 bases lay between the germline ends. The germline V gene encodes CDR1 LNHDA and CDR2 SQIVND (reference sequence). There are 18 residues in the CDR3. The CDR3 DNA reads as TGTGCCAGTAGTATCCAAGCTGGGTTAGGTTCTGGGGCCAACGTCCTGACTTTC. Translation gives CASSIQAGLGSGANVLTF.

The V and J genes are TRBV6-5 and TRBJ1-2, with 10 bases identical to TRBD1. CDR1 and CDR2 from the germline V gene are MNHEY and SVGAGI. The ends lost 5 bases at V and 4 bases at J; junction bases unmatched: 4. There are 14 residues in the CDR3. The CDR3 spells CASSRQGAVYGYTF. In nucleotides, the CDR3 is TGTGCCAGCAGTCGACAGGGGGCAGTCTATGGCTACACCTTC.

The chain joins TRBV19 to TRBJ1-2; D is uncertain. The V gene's germline CDR1 is LNHDA and CDR2 SQIVND (reference sequence). Trimming shortened V by 6 bases and J by 0 bases, and 5 bases separated the two germline ends. This CDR3 is 12 amino acids long. The CDR3, as DNA: TGTGCCAGTAGGGCCCCTAACTATGGCTACACCTTC. The encoded protein is CASRAPNYGYTF.

Notes on this clone: Different DNA sequences within this sample yield the same CDR3. This chain links TRBV18 with TRBJ1-6, with D possibly TRBD1 on 6 matching bases. The CDR3 runs 14 residues. V lost 1 base and J lost 9, with 10 bases in between. Germline V lookup: CDR1 KGHSH, CDR2 LQKENI. The CDR3 DNA reads as TGTGCCAGCTCACCACAGGGGGAGGGTTCACCCCTCCACTTT. This gives the protein CASSPQGEGSPLHF. The entire variable domain, with the rest obtained from reference TRBV18 and TRBJ1-6, is as follows: NAGVMQNPRHLVRRRGQEARLRCSPMKGHSHVYWYRQLPEEGLKFMVYLQKENIIDESGMPKERFSAEFPKEGPSILRIQQVVRGDSAAYFCASSPQGEGSPLHFGNGTRLTVT.

J is TRBJ1-4 and V is TRBV30; 7 nucleotides align to TRBD1. The germline CDR1 and CDR2 sequences are GTSNPN and SVGIG (reference sequence). There are 14 residues in the CDR3. With 5 bases clipped from V and 4 bases from J, the junction kept 7 bases outside the gene matches. The CDR3 protein is CAWDRDSLNEKLFF. CDR3 DNA sequence: TGTGCCTGGGACCGGGACAGCCTTAATGAAAAACTGTTTTTT.

Details on this clone: The sample carries other DNA sequences with the same CDR3. The chain employs TRBV5-1 and TRBJ2-7; TRBD1 agrees at 9 bases. Germline loops: CDR1 SGHRS, CDR2 YFSETQ. The CDR3 loop spans 14 amino acids. V was clipped by 3 bases and J by 1 base; unmatched bases: 2. DNA for the CDR3: TGCGCCAGCAGCTGGGGACAGGGATCCTACGAGCAGTACTTC. This encodes CASSWGQGSYEQYF.